The T cell receptor (beta chain) under discussion was sequenced for a study of blood T cell repertoires in COVID-19. For the study at large: Samples taken during acute and convalescent COVID-19 were collected in the United States, Italy and Spain.

In the original processing: Cell counts per sample came from amplifying reference gene primers. Assay: immunoSEQ multiplex PCR; the TCRdb copy retains only in-frame clones and omits some. That table gives V, J and clone size, and the DNA gave D and trimming. The sample shows around 280,000 clones, 75% to 90% of them seen only once. Trimming removed 4 bases from V and 7 bases from J; junction bases left unmatched: 11. This CDR3 spans 16 amino acids. Per the germline V gene, CDR1 is LNHDA and CDR2 is SQIVND (reference sequence). Sequencing was carried out using peripheral blood. The clonotype comes from a young woman who had recovered from COVID-19. The chain combines TRBV19 with TRBJ2-1; TRBD2 matches at 9 bases. CDR3 coding DNA: TGTGCCAGTAGTACCCTAGCGGGATTCGAAGGAAATGAGCAGTTCTTC. It specifies CASSTLAGFEGNEQFF.